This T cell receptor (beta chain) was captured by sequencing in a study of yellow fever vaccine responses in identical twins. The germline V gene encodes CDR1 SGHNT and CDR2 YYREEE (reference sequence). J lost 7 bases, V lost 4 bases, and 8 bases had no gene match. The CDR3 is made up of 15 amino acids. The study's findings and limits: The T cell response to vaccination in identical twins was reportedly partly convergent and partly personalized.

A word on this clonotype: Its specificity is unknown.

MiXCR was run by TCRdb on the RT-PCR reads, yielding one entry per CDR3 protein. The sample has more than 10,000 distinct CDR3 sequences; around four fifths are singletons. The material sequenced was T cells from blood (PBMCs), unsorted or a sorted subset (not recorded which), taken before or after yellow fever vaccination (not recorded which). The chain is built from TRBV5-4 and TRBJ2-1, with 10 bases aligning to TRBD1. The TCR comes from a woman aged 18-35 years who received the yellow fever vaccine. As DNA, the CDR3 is TGTGCCAGCAGCCTGCGACAGGGGGCAGAGAATGAGCAGTTCTTC. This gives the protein CASSLRQGAENEQFF.